This T cell receptor beta chain was sequenced during a study of CD8+ T cells in alopecia areata. Regarding the study as a whole: Clonality was higher in lesional than normal scalp, especially in alopecia totalis/universalis.

The authors extracted RNA and reverse transcribed it into cDNA as the sequencing template. Profiled with immunoSEQ multiplex PCR; TCRdb holds only in-frame clones, not every one. Observed in the sample are 250,000 or so clones, none of them singletons. Pooled cells of cutaneous lymph node origin were sorted on CD4, CD8alpha, NKG2D, NKG2ACE and other markers. Germline V gives CDR1 NNHDY, CDR2 SYVADS. V lost 3 bases, J lost 4 bases, and 7 bases lay in between. CDR3 length: 12 amino acids. This clone appeared a few times. The antigen is not known. The genes are named according to mouse. The read halts 4 residues ahead of the CDR3 end, with the missing end drawn from the germline J gene.

The chain uses TRBV13-3 and TRBJ1-1; no definite D call. Source material: CD4+ T cells sorted from a lymph node. The TCR originated in a C3H/HeJ mouse with alopecia areata. The mice in this strain carry MHC haplotype H2-k. The CDR3 sequence is CASSGRVTEVFF. Incomplete CDR3 DNA: TGTGCCAGCAGTGGGAGGGTCACA.